This T cell receptor beta chain was sequenced for a study of OX40 agonist ivuxolimab in advanced cancers. Across the study: Ivuxolimab is an agonistic anti-OX40 (CD134) antibody, and patients were treated with it. One hepatocellular carcinoma and a couple of cutaneous melanoma patients partially responded. Points from the study as a whole: The work left the antigen specificity of expanded peripheral T cells undetermined. Both CD4+ and CD8+ T cell populations in blood had undergone clonal expansion by week 6 at 0.1 to 3.0 mg/kg.

Sequencing used immunoSEQ multiplex PCR; TCRdb keeps in-frame clones, though not all of them. The sample yields fewer than 70,000 clones, roughly 89% seen once. Germline V gene data show CDR1 as SGHTA and CDR2 as FQGNSA. This CDR3 comprises 13 residues. The V end lost 1 base, the J end lost 4 bases, and 7 bases lay between the germline ends. A word on this clone: What it binds is unknown. Other DNA sequences in this sample translate to the same CDR3.

The source is an adult with an advanced solid tumor such as melanoma, head and neck, liver or kidney cancer. The sample in question was CD4+ or CD8+ T cells sorted from blood, obtained in a trial of the OX40 agonist ivuxolimab. The V and J genes are TRBV7-2 and TRBJ1-2; unclear D gene. CDR3 residues: CASSLDRSYGYTF. The DNA of the CDR3 is TGTGCCAGCAGCTTAGACAGATCCTATGGCTACACCTTC.